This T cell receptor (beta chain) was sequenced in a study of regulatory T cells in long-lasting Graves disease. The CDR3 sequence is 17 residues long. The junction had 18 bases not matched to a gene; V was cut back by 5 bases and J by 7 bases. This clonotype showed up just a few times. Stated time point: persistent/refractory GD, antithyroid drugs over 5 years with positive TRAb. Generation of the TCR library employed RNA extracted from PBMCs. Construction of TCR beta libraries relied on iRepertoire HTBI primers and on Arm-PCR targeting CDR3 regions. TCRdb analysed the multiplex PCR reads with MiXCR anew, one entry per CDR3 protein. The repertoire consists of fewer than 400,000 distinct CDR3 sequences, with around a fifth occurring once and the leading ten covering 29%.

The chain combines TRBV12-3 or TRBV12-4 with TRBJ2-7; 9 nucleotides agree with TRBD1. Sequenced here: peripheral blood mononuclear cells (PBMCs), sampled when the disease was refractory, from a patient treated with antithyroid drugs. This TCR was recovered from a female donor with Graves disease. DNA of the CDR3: TGTGCCAGCAGTCACAGGGGGCGATTCGGCGGGGATAGGGAGCAGTACTTC. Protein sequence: CASSHRGRFGGDREQYF.